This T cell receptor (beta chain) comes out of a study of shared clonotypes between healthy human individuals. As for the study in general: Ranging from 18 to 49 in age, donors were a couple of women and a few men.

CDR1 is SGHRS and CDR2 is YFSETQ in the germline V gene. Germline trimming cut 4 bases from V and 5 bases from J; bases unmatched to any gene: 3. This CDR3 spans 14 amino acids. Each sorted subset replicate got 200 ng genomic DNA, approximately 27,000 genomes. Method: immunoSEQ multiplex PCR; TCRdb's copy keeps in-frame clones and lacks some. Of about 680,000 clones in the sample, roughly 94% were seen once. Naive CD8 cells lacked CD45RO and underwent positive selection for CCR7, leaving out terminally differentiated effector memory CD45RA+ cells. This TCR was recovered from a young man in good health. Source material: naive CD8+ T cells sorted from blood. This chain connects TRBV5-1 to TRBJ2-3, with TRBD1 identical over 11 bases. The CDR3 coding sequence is TGCGCCAGCAGCCCCGGGACAGGGGGAGATACGCAGTATTTT. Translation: CASSPGTGGDTQYF.